This T cell receptor (beta chain) derives from a study of cytomegalovirus exposure and HLA in healthy donors. Germline CDR1 is LNHDA and CDR2 is SQIVND (reference sequence). The CDR3 covers 12 residues. Trimming removed 6 bases from V and 3 bases from J, with 8 bases in between. Primers included in the PCR were 60 Vbeta and 13 Jbeta primers. Some clones are missing from TCRdb's copy, which holds only in-frame ones; the method was immunoSEQ multiplex PCR. The sample has roughly 170,000 clones, about 82% seen once. All the people who gave samples were healthy bone marrow donors. This chain uses TRBV19 with TRBJ1-2; TRBD1 is a possible D gene (6 bases). Sequences were obtained from PBMCs. This sequence was found in a female donor in good health and CMV-seronegative. In DNA, the CDR3 is TGTGCCAGTAGGGACAGTGACTATGGCTACACCTTC. This codes for CASRDSDYGYTF. Complete variable domain (other parts from reference TRBV19 and TRBJ1-2): DGGITQSPKYLFRKEGQNVTLSCEQNLNHDAMYWYRQDPGQGLRLIYYSQIVNDFQKGDIAEGYSVSREKKESFPLTVTSAQKNPTAFYLCASRDSDYGYTFGSGTRLTVV.